This TCR beta chain was captured by sequencing in a study of blood T cells in healthy people across ages. PCR was performed a second time for 7 to 11 cycles using a sample-barcoded 5' primer and a J-beta primer mix. Each cDNA molecule, via a template-switch adaptor with 12 random nucleotides, was tagged. MiXCR was run by TCRdb on the 5' RACE reads, yielding one entry per CDR3 protein. The sample lists under 1,000,000 distinct CDR3 sequences, under 40% seen once, with 10% to 15% in the top ten. The V end lost 0 bases, the J end lost 10 bases, and 7 bases lay between the germline ends. The CDR3 spans 12 residues. Per the germline V gene, CDR1 is SNHLY and CDR2 is FYNNEI. This clonotype was recorded at least ten times.

Material: blood. This chain joins TRBV2 and TRBJ2-4, with D unresolved. The clonotype was recovered from a man aged 18 to 30 in good health. DNA for the CDR3: TGTGCCAGCAGTGAAGCTCGGCATATTCAGTACTTC. Protein product: CASSEARHIQYF.